These 21 T cell receptor beta chains originate from one sample sequenced in a study of CD8 T cells in Susac syndrome. RNA in amounts of roughly 0.5 to 1 ug was reverse transcribed with random hexamers. TCRdb reprocessed the immunoSEQ multiplex PCR reads with MiXCR, giving one entry per CDR3 protein. The repertoire holds approximately 200,000 distinct CDR3 sequences, with around 95% as singletons. Sample: CD4+ T cells from PBMCs. Every receptor here comes from a human donor with multiple sclerosis.

The chain joins TRBV30 to TRBJ1-1, with 7 bases aligning to TRBD1. The CDR3 loop spans 12 amino acids. Germline CDR1 reads GTSNPN; CDR2 reads SVGIG (reference sequence). Germline trimming cut 3 bases from V and 7 bases from J; bases unmatched to any gene: 5. This CDR3 reads CAWRTGFDEAFF. The CDR3 DNA follows: TGTGCCTGGAGGACAGGGTTCGATGAAGCTTTCTTT.

The chain joins TRBV3-1 to TRBJ2-1; 8 bases align to TRBD2. With 5 bases clipped from V and 5 bases from J, the junction kept 5 bases outside the gene matches. The length of the CDR3 is 14 residues. Germline assignment: CDR1 LGHDT and CDR2 YNNKEL (reference sequence). The CDR3 DNA reads TGTGCCAGCAGCGGTAGCGGGGTTAACAATGAGCAGTTCTTC. It translates to CASSGSGVNNEQFF.

The chain combines TRBV24-1 with TRBJ2-7; D gene uncertain. Germline CDR1 is KGHDR and CDR2 is SFDVKD. The CDR3 is 10 residues long. Between the trimmed V and J ends, which lost 8 bases and 4 bases, there was a span of 5 bases. CDR3 sequence: CATTPYEQYV. CDR3 DNA: TGTGCCACCACCCCATACGAGCAGTACGTC.

This chain joins TRBV20-1 and TRBJ2-1, with TRBD1 identical over 8 bases. In germline, CDR1 is DFQATT, CDR2 SNEGSKA (reference sequence). The CDR3 runs 13 residues. V was clipped by 0 bases and J by 7 bases; unmatched bases: 2. CDR3 bases: TGCAGTGCTAGAGACAGGGGGCAAAATGAGCAGTTCTTC. This gives the protein CSARDRGQNEQFF.

The V gene is TRBV11-3, the J gene TRBJ2-5, with 8 bases identical to TRBD1. Germline V gives CDR1 SGHNT, CDR2 YENEEA. V lost 4 bases, J lost 4 bases, and 2 bases stayed unmatched. The CDR3 runs 13 residues. The DNA of the CDR3 is TGTGCCAGCAGCTCCGGACAGGGAGAGACCCAGTACTTC. Its protein product is CASSSGQGETQYF.

This clonotype was seen a single time. The chain carries TRBV29-1 and TRBJ2-7; 9 bases fit TRBD1. Per germline, CDR1 SQVTM and CDR2 ANQGSEA. The trim removed 6 bases at V and 5 bases at J, leaving 8 bases unmatched. The CDR3 has 13 residues. The CDR3 reads CSVRGTGKNEQYF. CDR3 nucleotides: TGCAGCGTCCGTGGGACAGGGAAGAACGAGCAGTACTTC.

The chain is built from TRBV5-1 and TRBJ1-5; D remains unclear. Germline V gives CDR1 SGHRS, CDR2 YFSETQ. Trimming took off 4 bases at V and 5 bases at J, with 13 bases between the two ends. The CDR3 consists of 14 residues. The CDR3 nucleotides read TGCGCCAGCAGCCTCGACGCCTTAGATCAGCCCCAGCATTTT. It yields the protein CASSLDALDQPQHF.

The chain employs TRBV9 and TRBJ1-1; perhaps TRBD1 as D (6 bases). The V end lost 4 bases, the J end lost 5 bases, and 15 bases lay between the germline ends. Looked up from germline, CDR1 is SGDLS and CDR2 is YYNGEE. The CDR3 sequence is 14 residues long. The CDR3 here is CASSPLGQGTEAFF. The CDR3 DNA reads TGTGCCAGCAGCCCTTTGGGTCAGGGGACTGAAGCTTTCTTT.

The rearrangement uses TRBV7-8 and TRBJ2-7; 13 positions agree with TRBD2. Germline CDR1 is SGHVS and CDR2 is FQNEAQ. V dropped 5 bases and J dropped 4; count of bases not matched to a gene: 5. The CDR3 has 15 amino acids. Here the CDR3 DNA reads TGTGCCAGCAGCCCTCGGACTAGCGGGGGATACGAGCAGTACGTC. Protein product: CASSPRTSGGYEQYV.

This sequence joins TRBV5-1 and TRBJ1-1; unclear D gene. There are 14 residues in the CDR3. The germline CDR1 and CDR2 sequences are SGHRS and YFSETQ. Between the trimmed V and J ends, which lost 0 bases and 4 bases, there was a span of 10 bases. Here the CDR3 DNA reads TGCGCCAGCAGCTTGGGTGGGTCAGTCACTGAAGCTTTCTTT. Residues: CASSLGGSVTEAFF.

The genes are TRBV7-9 and TRBJ1-2, with D possibly being TRBD1 (6 bases). The CDR3 contains 17 residues. The V end was cut by 1 base, the J end by 1 base, with 16 bases between. Germline V gene sequence: CDR1 SEHNR, CDR2 FQNEAQ (reference sequence). CDR3 sequence reads: CASSLEVGGGYNYGYTF. CDR3 bases: TGTGCCAGCAGCTTAGAGGTGGGGGGCGGCTATAACTATGGCTACACCTTC.

The chain carries TRBV20-1 and TRBJ2-1; a weak D match, TRBD2 (6 bases). This CDR3 spans 14 amino acids. V lost 3 bases, J lost 11 bases, and 20 bases lay in between. In germline, CDR1 is DFQATT, CDR2 SNEGSKA (reference sequence). The CDR3: CSASNTLAAPKQFF. The CDR3 DNA follows: TGCAGTGCTAGTAATACACTAGCCGCCCCCAAGCAGTTCTTC.

The rearrangement joins TRBV20-1 to TRBJ1-1; D may be TRBD1 (5 bases). The CDR3 runs 13 residues. V lost 1 base, J lost 0 bases, and 6 bases lay in between. CDR1 and CDR2 from the germline V gene are DFQATT and SNEGSKA (reference sequence). CDR3 protein: CSARARVNTEAFF. The CDR3 DNA follows: TGCAGTGCTAGAGCCAGGGTGAACACTGAAGCTTTCTTT.

The V call is TRBV29-1, the J call TRBJ2-1, with 8 bases matching TRBD1. CDR1 SQVTM and CDR2 ANQGSEA come from the germline V gene. Trimming cost V 5 bases and J 5 bases; bases outside gene matches: 8. This CDR3 has 14 amino acids. CDR3 sequence (DNA): TGCAGCGTTCGCGACAGGGGACCCCACAATGAGCAGTTCTTC. It specifies CSVRDRGPHNEQFF.

Only one count was recorded for this clonotype. V usage is TRBV29-1 and J usage is TRBJ2-3; the match to TRBD1 covers 10 bases. From germline, CDR1 is SQVTM and CDR2 ANQGSEA. The CDR3 runs 14 residues. Trimming cost V 7 bases and J 4 bases; bases outside gene matches: 8. This CDR3 reads CSAGGTGVSDTQYF. CDR3 in DNA: TGCAGCGCTGGGGGGACAGGGGTGTCAGATACGCAGTATTTT.

The rearrangement uses TRBV9 and TRBJ2-2; the match to TRBD2 covers 9 bases. The CDR3 length is 17 residues. Germline V gene sequence: CDR1 SGDLS, CDR2 YYNGEE. After removal of 0 bases from V and 0 bases from J, the junction contained 3 bases not matched to a gene. For the CDR3, the DNA is TGTGCCAGCAGCGTAGGGGCTAGCGGGGCGAACACCGGGGAGCTGTTTTTT. This encodes CASSVGASGANTGELFF.

The chain has TRBV6-1 and TRBJ2-3, with TRBD2 matching over 11 bases. Trimming at V came to 5 bases and at J to 12 bases, leaving 16 bases not matched to a gene. This CDR3 has 16 amino acids. In germline, CDR1 is MNHNS, CDR2 SASEGT. CDR3: CASSPAATSGVRLQYF. The CDR3 coding sequence is TGTGCCAGCAGTCCCGCAGCGACTAGCGGGGTCCGCTTACAGTATTTT.

The V call is TRBV5-4, the J call TRBJ1-2; 7 bases agree with TRBD1. This CDR3 region has 14 residues. Germline trimming cut 1 base from V and 6 bases from J; bases unmatched to any gene: 6. The germline V gene encodes CDR1 SGHNT and CDR2 YYREEE (reference sequence). In DNA, the CDR3 is TGTGCCAGCAGCTTGCAGGGGGTAGAGGATGGCTACACCTTC. It translates to CASSLQGVEDGYTF.

This rearrangement joins TRBV13 to TRBJ1-3, with D uncertain. This CDR3 contains 13 residues. V was trimmed by 5 bases and J by 0 bases, leaving 5 bases between them. In germline, CDR1 is PRHDT, CDR2 FYEKMQ (reference sequence). The CDR3 DNA is TGTGCCAGCAGCGGCTACTCTGGAAACACCATATATTTT. This sequence encodes CASSGYSGNTIYF.

The chain links TRBV6-5 to TRBJ2-3, with no clear D. Trimming removed 4 bases from V and 4 bases from J, with 12 bases in between. This CDR3 has 14 amino acids. Germline CDR1 reads MNHEY; CDR2 reads SVGAGI. The DNA for the CDR3 is TGTGCCAGCAGTTTCCTACGGCTGTCAGATACGCAGTATTTT. Its translation is CASSFLRLSDTQYF.

The chain employs TRBV18 and TRBJ2-3, with 9 positions matching TRBD2. This CDR3 is built from 14 residues. Germline-derived CDR1 and CDR2 are KGHSH and LQKENI. The V gene end was trimmed by 1 base and the J gene end by 10 bases; junction bases not matched to a gene: 6. The CDR3 DNA follows: TGTGCCAGCTCACCACTAGCGGGGGTAGAGTCGCAGTATTTT. Translating gives CASSPLAGVESQYF.